The next 15 T cell receptor beta chains were all read from a single sample in a study of blood T cell repertoires in COVID-19. Here immunoSEQ multiplex PCR was the method, and the copy in TCRdb shows in-frame clones only, minus some. The sample records some 140,000 clones, roughly nine tenths being singletons. Sequenced input: peripheral blood. The receptors were sampled from a man aged 50 to 59 with acute or convalescent COVID-19.

This chain uses TRBV9 with TRBJ2-1, with 9 positions matching TRBD2. Looked up from germline, CDR1 is SGDLS and CDR2 is YYNGEE. There are 15 residues in the CDR3. V lost 1 base, J lost 1 base, and 0 bases stayed unmatched. CDR3 protein: CASSVTSGSYNEQFF. DNA of the CDR3: TGTGCCAGCAGCGTAACTAGCGGGTCCTACAATGAGCAGTTCTTC. Full variable domain (missing parts from reference TRBV9 and TRBJ2-1): DSGVTQTPKHLITATGQRVTLRCSPRSGDLSVYWYQQSLDQGLQFLIQYYNGEERAKGNILERFSAQQFPDLHSELNLSSLELGDSALYFCASSVTSGSYNEQFFGPGTRLTVL.

This sequence joins TRBV15 and TRBJ2-1; 14 nucleotides agree with TRBD2. The CDR3 sequence is 17 residues long. Germline loops: CDR1 LNHNV, CDR2 YYDKDF (reference sequence). After removal of 3 bases from V and 8 bases from J, the junction contained 9 bases not matched to a gene. CDR3 nucleotide sequence: TGTGCCACCAGCAGGGGAGGGACTAGCGGGAGTTCCCATGAGCAGTTCTTC. Encoded protein: CATSRGGTSGSSHEQFF.

The V and J genes are TRBV7-2 and TRBJ2-1; TRBD2 matches 10 bases. There are 15 residues in the CDR3. Germline lookup yields CDR1 SGHTA and CDR2 FQGNSA. Trimming removed 1 base from V and 8 bases from J; junction bases left unmatched: 5. The DNA for the CDR3 is TGTGCCAGCAGCTTAGTCGCTAGCGGGAGCGATGAGCAGTTCTTC. It codes for CASSLVASGSDEQFF. Based on the CDR3 plus reference TRBV7-2 and TRBJ2-1, the full variable domain is GAGVSQSPSNKVTEKGKDVELRCDPISGHTALYWYRQSLGQGLEFLIYFQGNSAPDKSGLPSDRFSAERTGGSVSTLTIQRTQQEDSAVYLCASSLVASGSDEQFFGPGTRLTVL.

The CDR3 nucleotides read TGTGCCAGCAGCCCCCGGGACAGGGCGACCGGGGAGCTGTTTTTT. It is translated as CASSPRDRATGELFF. V is TRBV5-4 and J is TRBJ2-2; 9 nucleotides agree with TRBD1. The junction had 6 bases not matched to a gene; V was cut back by 4 bases and J by 5 bases. The CDR3 length is 15 residues. CDR1 SGHNT and CDR2 YYREEE come from the germline V gene (reference sequence).

The sample holds one count of this clone. The chain couples TRBV6-5 to TRBJ1-1, with 8 bases identical to TRBD1. Germline CDR1 is MNHEY and CDR2 is SVGAGI. V was pared by 6 bases and J by 0 bases, with 6 bases of the junction left unmatched. This CDR3 has 15 amino acids. CDR3 protein: CASSDRGAMNTEAFF. CDR3 in DNA: TGTGCCAGCAGCGACAGGGGTGCCATGAACACTGAAGCTTTCTTT.

This clone was found once. V and J are TRBV19 and TRBJ2-7; 9 bases agree with TRBD2. The CDR3 is 14 residues long. Trimming cost V 1 base and J 6 bases; bases outside gene matches: 4. CDR1 and CDR2 from the germline V gene are LNHDA and SQIVND (reference sequence). The CDR3 spells CASSIVAGVGEQYF. In nucleotides, the CDR3 is TGTGCCAGTAGTATAGTAGCGGGAGTGGGCGAGCAGTACTTC.

J is TRBJ1-5 and V is TRBV6-1; D gene ambiguous. The CDR3 spans 14 residues. Trimming shortened V by 2 bases and J by 7 bases, and 12 bases separated the two germline ends. CDR1 and CDR2 from the germline V gene are MNHNS and SASEGT. Here the CDR3 reads CASSETMAQQPQHF. The CDR3 DNA reads TGTGCCAGCAGTGAAACAATGGCTCAGCAGCCCCAGCATTTT.

The V call is TRBV12-3 or TRBV12-4, the J call TRBJ2-3; D gene unclear. The ends were cut back, 3 bases at V and 0 bases at J, with 4 bases in the middle. The CDR3 covers 13 residues. The DNA for the CDR3 is TGTGCCAGCAGTTTGTCTAGCACAGATACGCAGTATTTT. Its protein is CASSLSSTDTQYF.

The chain carries TRBV4-2 and TRBJ2-2, with TRBD1 matching over 9 bases. Germline assignment: CDR1 LGHNA and CDR2 YNFKEQ. There are 14 residues in the CDR3. The ends lost 4 bases at V and 6 bases at J; junction bases unmatched: 3. The CDR3 region has the DNA TGTGCCAGCAGCCCCTGGACAGGGGCCGGGGAGCTGTTTTTT. This encodes CASSPWTGAGELFF.

The rearrangement joins TRBV5-1 to TRBJ1-3; the D gene is possibly TRBD1 (6 bases). V was clipped by 4 bases and J by 3 bases, with 17 bases between them. This CDR3 contains 16 residues. Per germline, CDR1 SGHRS and CDR2 YFSETQ. CDR3 region: CASSLSAAGDGNTIYF. The CDR3 coding sequence is TGCGCCAGCAGCCTATCAGCGGCAGGGGATGGAAACACCATATATTTT.

J is TRBJ1-1 and V is TRBV28, with D possibly matching TRBD1 (6 bases). Trimming took off 6 bases at V and 1 base at J, with 15 bases between the two ends. From germline, CDR1 is MDHEN and CDR2 SYDVKM. The CDR3 length is 15 residues. The CDR3 region is CASSPPDRGNTEAFF. CDR3 DNA sequence: TGTGCCAGCAGCCCCCCGGACAGAGGGAACACTGAAGCTTTCTTT.

This chain uses TRBV6-5 with TRBJ2-2, with 7 nucleotides matching TRBD2. The CDR3 has 12 residues. Germline values: CDR1 MNHEY, CDR2 SVGAGI. The J segment lost 8 bases and the V segment lost 7 bases, leaving 4 bases of the junction unmatched. The CDR3 reads CASKRGFGELFF. The DNA of the CDR3 is TGTGCCAGCAAGCGGGGTTTTGGGGAGCTGTTTTTT.

This chain uses TRBV7-2 with TRBJ2-5, with D perhaps matching TRBD1 (5 bases). Per germline, CDR1 SGHTA and CDR2 FQGNSA. CDR3 length: 15 amino acids. V was trimmed by 1 base and J by 2 bases, leaving 11 bases between them. CDR3 DNA sequence: TGTGCCAGCAGCTTAGTCCAGGGTAGGCAAGAGACCCAGTACTTC. Protein product: CASSLVQGRQETQYF.

The rearrangement joins TRBV28 to TRBJ2-3, with 7 bases aligning to TRBD1. The CDR3 runs to 15 residues. The germline gives CDR1 MDHEN, CDR2 SYDVKM. V shed 5 bases, J shed 2 bases, and the junction held 7 bases outside the gene matches. CDR3: CASSTRDSSTDTQYF. The CDR3 DNA sequence: TGTGCCAGCAGTACTAGGGACAGTTCCACAGATACGCAGTATTTT.

This chain's CDR3 is CASSGTGLANQPQHF. The CDR3 DNA reads as TGTGCCAGCAGCGGGACAGGGTTGGCGAATCAGCCCCAGCATTTT. J is TRBJ1-5 and V is TRBV9; 8 bases align to TRBD1. The CDR3 consists of 15 residues. Germline CDR1 SGDLS, CDR2 YYNGEE. J was trimmed by 4 bases and V by 3 bases; bases with no gene match: 6.